The clone carrying this TCR beta chain was counted many times. The data are from a study of neurological immune-mediated disorders. Template-switch 5'RACE cDNA synthesis added a 10-nucleotide unique molecular identifier. TCRdb passed the 5' RACE reads through MiXCR, listing each CDR3 protein once. In the table there are 80,000 to 95,000 distinct CDR3 sequences, under 4.5% of which are singletons. Germline values: CDR1 MNHEY, CDR2 SMNVEV (reference sequence). The CDR3 has 15 amino acids. V dropped 8 bases and J dropped 3; count of bases not matched to a gene: 7. This chain links TRBV27 with TRBJ1-4; 9 bases map to TRBD1. The sequenced material came from PBMCs. This receptor was identified in a woman in her forties or fifties with multiple sclerosis. The CDR3, as DNA: TGTGCCAGCGGCCGGGACAGGGCCTCTAATGAAAAACTGTTTTTT. It encodes CASGRDRASNEKLFF. The whole variable domain, remainder taken from reference TRBV27 and TRBJ1-4, is EAQVTQNPRYLITVTGKKLTVTCSQNMNHEYMSWYRQDPGLGLRQIYYSMNVEVTDKGDVPEGYKVSRKEKRNFPLILESPSPNQTSLYFCASGRDRASNEKLFFGSGTQLSVL.